The 22 T cell receptor beta chains presented below share a single source sample, sequenced in a study of CD8 T cells in ankylosing spondylitis. A single record per CDR3 protein comes from TCRdb applying MiXCR to the 5' RACE reads. The sample consists of roughly 69,000 distinct CDR3 sequences, under 5.5% of them appearing once. Sequenced input: blood, either unsorted or a sorted T cell fraction (not recorded which). Every receptor here comes from a male donor with ankylosing spondylitis or in good health (not recorded which).

This clonotype was detected ten times or more. This sequence joins TRBV11-2 and TRBJ2-2; unclear D gene. The V and J ends lost 6 bases and 1 base respectively, with 6 bases between them. Looked up from germline, CDR1 is SGHAT and CDR2 is FQNNGV. The CDR3 is 13 residues long. In DNA, the CDR3 is TGTGCCAGCAGAGAAGAGAACACCGGGGAGCTGTTTTTT. Residues: CASREENTGELFF.

This clonotype was recorded many times. The chain recombines TRBV20-1 with TRBJ1-5; TRBD1 agrees at 9 bases. Germline-derived CDR1 and CDR2 are DFQATT and SNEGSKA (reference sequence). CDR3 size: 15 residues. V lost 0 bases to trimming and J lost 6 bases; unmatched junction nucleotides: 6. Here the CDR3 reads CSARETGGAGQPQHF. CDR3 in DNA: TGCAGTGCTAGAGAAACAGGGGGCGCGGGTCAGCCCCAGCATTTT.

This clonotype was observed at least ten times. The V call is TRBV5-1, the J call TRBJ2-1; D is undetermined. Germline lookup yields CDR1 SGHRS and CDR2 YFSETQ. V lost 0 bases and J 3 bases, leaving 10 bases between the germline ends. CDR3 size: 15 residues. The CDR3 region is CASSLVRLNYNEQFF. The CDR3 DNA reads as TGCGCCAGCAGCTTGGTACGGTTGAACTACAATGAGCAGTTCTTC.

This clonotype appeared many times. The gene calls are TRBV3-1 and TRBJ2-2; no clear D. The germline CDR1 and CDR2 sequences are LGHDT and YNNKEL (reference sequence). V lost 5 bases and J lost 0, with 13 bases in between. The CDR3 totals 16 residues. CDR3 bases: TGTGCCAGCAGCGCCGTGAACGGCGCGAACACCGGGGAGCTGTTTTTT. It translates to CASSAVNGANTGELFF.

In its sample, this clonotype was seen many times. V usage is TRBV11-2 and J usage is TRBJ2-5, with D perhaps TRBD2 (5 bases). The V and J ends lost 7 bases and 5 bases respectively, with 11 bases between them. The CDR3 runs 12 residues. Germline V lookup: CDR1 SGHAT, CDR2 FQNNGV. The CDR3 sequence: CASNQPGETQYF. The CDR3 DNA is TGTGCCAGCAACCAACCGGGGGAGACCCAGTACTTC.

At least ten counts were recorded for this clonotype. This rearrangement joins TRBV18 to TRBJ2-1; the match to TRBD2 covers 8 bases. CDR1 and CDR2 (germline): KGHSH, LQKENI. The CDR3 sequence is 17 residues long. Unmatched junction bases numbered 9, after V lost 2 bases and J lost 3 bases. CDR3 protein: CASSPLPTGGGYNEQFF. The CDR3 DNA follows: TGTGCCAGCTCACCATTACCCACCGGGGGGGGCTACAATGAGCAGTTCTTC.

This clonotype is classed as medium-sized. This chain connects TRBV30 to TRBJ1-2; D uncertain. V lost 3 bases to trimming and J lost 2 bases, with 16 bases between them. The CDR3 sequence is 15 residues long. Germline CDR1 GTSNPN, CDR2 SVGIG (reference sequence). The CDR3 protein is CAWSRRGQRNYGYTF. The DNA for the CDR3 is TGTGCCTGGAGCCGGAGAGGGCAGAGGAACTATGGCTACACCTTC.

Comments on this clonotype: This sequence may be a read error, since a much larger clone differs from it by one base. The chain uses TRBV7-3 and TRBJ2-2, with 9 positions matching TRBD2. J gave up 9 bases and V 5 bases, and 4 bases lay outside the gene matches. The CDR3 contains 13 residues. Germline V lookup: CDR1 SGHTA, CDR2 FQGTGA. The chain's CDR3 is CASSPGTSRELFF. DNA of the CDR3: TGTGCCAGCAGCCCCGGGACTAGCAGGGAGCTGTTTTTT. Filled out from reference TRBV7-3 and TRBJ2-2, the complete variable domain reads GAGVSQTPSNKVTEKGKYVELRCDPISGHTALYWYRQSLGQGPEFLIYFQGTGAADDSGLPNDRFFAVRPEGSVSTLKIQRTERGDSAVYLCASSPGTSRELFFGEGSRLTVL.

This clonotype occurred a few times. This chain connects TRBV19 to TRBJ2-7; 11 bases are a match to TRBD1. The ends lost 3 bases at V and 3 bases at J; junction bases unmatched: 10. CDR3 length equals 17 residues. The germline gives CDR1 LNHDA, CDR2 SQIVND (reference sequence). CDR3 DNA sequence: TGTGCCAGTAGTATCGAGTCCAGGACAGGGGGCTTCTACGAGCAGTACTTC. Translation gives CASSIESRTGGFYEQYF.

This clonotype has at least ten counts. The chain employs TRBV7-2 and TRBJ1-2; no clear D gene. V shed 1 base and J shed 8 bases, with 11 bases lying between them. Germline CDR1 and CDR2: SGHTA and FQGNSA. The CDR3 is 13 amino acids. CDR3: CASSLGPAWGYTF. The CDR3 DNA reads TGTGCCAGCAGCTTAGGGCCCGCCTGGGGCTACACCTTC.

Many counts were recorded for this clonotype. This rearrangement joins TRBV7-9 to TRBJ2-5, with D possibly TRBD1 on 5 matching bases. With 5 bases removed from V and 5 bases from J, the gap between germline ends came to 12 bases. From germline, CDR1 is SEHNR and CDR2 FQNEAQ (reference sequence). CDR3 size: 13 residues. CDR3 nucleotide sequence: TGTGCCAGCAGCCGAGACAGTCTCGAGACCCAGTACTTC. It is translated as CASSRDSLETQYF.

The table lists this clonotype with many counts. The V gene is TRBV5-1, the J gene TRBJ2-3, with a tentative D call TRBD1 (7 bases). Germline CDR1 and CDR2: SGHRS and YFSETQ. Trimming shortened V by 4 bases and J by 2 bases, and 11 bases separated the two germline ends. The CDR3 consists of 14 residues. CDR3 residues: CASSGGTDTDTQYF. CDR3 in DNA: TGCGCCAGCAGCGGGGGGACAGACACAGATACGCAGTATTTT.

In its sample, this clonotype was seen many times. This chain connects TRBV7-9 to TRBJ2-1, with D possibly TRBD2 on 6 matching bases. This CDR3 spans 14 amino acids. Germline CDR1 reads SEHNR; CDR2 reads FQNEAQ (reference sequence). Trimming cost V 3 bases and J 7 bases, with 13 bases left between them. The CDR3: CASSFGGTRNEQFF. The CDR3 bases are TGTGCCAGCAGCTTCGGGGGAACACGGAATGAGCAGTTCTTC.

As to this clonotype: It may be a read error: a sequence one base away is much more abundant. The chain recombines TRBV7-9 with TRBJ1-4, with 12 positions matching TRBD1. This CDR3 has 16 residues. The J segment lost 3 bases and the V segment lost 7 bases, leaving 6 bases of the junction unmatched. CDR1 SEHNR and CDR2 FQNEAQ come from the germline V gene (reference sequence). The CDR3 nucleotides read TGTGCCAGCAACCGGGGACAGGGGGCCCCTAATGAAAAACTGTTTTTT. The encoded protein is CASNRGQGAPNEKLFF.

Many counts were recorded for this clonotype. The chain couples TRBV5-1 to TRBJ1-1, with 8 nucleotides matching TRBD1. The CDR3 is 15 residues long. Germline assignment: CDR1 SGHRS and CDR2 YFSETQ. With V trimmed by 3 bases and J by 5 bases, 9 bases remained unmatched. This CDR3 reads CASSSSPGQGTEAFF. As DNA, the CDR3 is TGCGCCAGCAGCTCCTCGCCCGGACAGGGTACTGAAGCTTTCTTT.

This clonotype was found many times. V usage is TRBV10-1 and J usage is TRBJ1-5, with D possibly TRBD1 on 6 matching bases. The length of the CDR3 is 14 residues. The germline V and J ends were trimmed by 9 bases and 8 bases, with 20 bases remaining between them. Germline V gene sequence: CDR1 WNHNN, CDR2 SYGVQD (reference sequence). The CDR3 bases are TGCGCCAGTAAAAGGGGGGGGACTAGGAAGCCCCAGCATTTT. As protein: CASKRGGTRKPQHF.

The sample holds many counts of this clonotype. This chain connects TRBV28 to TRBJ2-5; D not certain. In germline, CDR1 is MDHEN, CDR2 SYDVKM. V lost 6 bases and J lost 5, with 13 bases in between. The CDR3 runs 13 residues. Here the CDR3 DNA reads TGTGCCAGCAGGCCTCTCGAGTGGGAGACCCAGTACTTC. It yields the protein CASRPLEWETQYF.

This clonotype was observed at least ten times. V is TRBV15 and J is TRBJ2-4; TRBD2 agrees at 9 bases. With 0 bases clipped from V and 7 bases from J, the junction kept 7 bases outside the gene matches. There are 16 residues in the CDR3. The germline V gene encodes CDR1 LNHNV and CDR2 YYDKDF (reference sequence). The CDR3 coding sequence is TGTGCCACCAGCAGAGACCTGGCGGGGGGGGTGAACATTCAGTACTTC. Its translation is CATSRDLAGGVNIQYF.

This clonotype was found many times. The chain is built from TRBV10-3 and TRBJ1-4, with D possibly being TRBD1 (5 bases). CDR3 size: 14 residues. Germline CDR1 is ENHRY and CDR2 is SYGVKD. V was clipped by 0 bases and J by 8 bases, with 10 bases between them. CDR3 in amino acids: CAISESVKGEKLFF. CDR3 DNA: TGTGCCATCAGTGAGTCTGTCAAGGGGGAAAAACTGTTTTTT.

This clonotype was seen at least ten times. This chain links TRBV15 with TRBJ1-1; D perhaps matches TRBD1 (5 bases). V was clipped by 0 bases and J by 3 bases, with 11 bases between them. Per the germline V gene, CDR1 is LNHNV and CDR2 is YYDKDF (reference sequence). CDR3 length: 15 residues. The CDR3 protein is CATSRDPGFDTEAFF. CDR3 nucleotides: TGTGCCACCAGCAGAGATCCAGGGTTTGACACTGAAGCTTTCTTT.

This clonotype was seen ten or more times. The chain is built from TRBV6-2 or TRBV6-3 and TRBJ2-2; TRBD2 matches 7 bases. This CDR3 has 14 amino acids. V was clipped by 6 bases and J by 6 bases; unmatched bases: 7. CDR1 and CDR2 (germline): MNHEY, SVGEGT. The CDR3 here is CASSPGGYAGELFF. The CDR3 bases are TGTGCCAGCAGCCCGGGGGGATATGCCGGGGAGCTGTTTTTT.

This clonotype occurred many times. The chain couples TRBV2 to TRBJ2-1; TRBD2 aligns across 8 bases. CDR1 and CDR2 from the germline V gene are SNHLY and FYNNEI. V was pared by 5 bases and J by 8 bases, with 14 bases of the junction left unmatched. The CDR3 runs 16 residues. CDR3 DNA sequence: TGTGCCAGCAGTCAGAACGGGGGGGGCCTGTTCGATGAGCAGTTCTTC. Translating it yields CASSQNGGGLFDEQFF.